The sequence of this T cell receptor beta chain was determined in a study of blood T cell repertoires in COVID-19. Study at large: Material from acute and convalescent COVID-19 was sourced from the United States, Italy and Spain. The analysed material was cDNA or gDNA that came from T cells, B-cell-depleted T cells, or PBMCs.

Authors' methods: Scientists estimated how many nucleated cells there were by amplifying reference gene primers. Produced via immunoSEQ multiplex PCR; TCRdb's table is partial and in-frame only. That table supplies the V and J calls and clone size; D and trimming were determined from the DNA. The sample has some 200,000 clones; roughly 84% are singletons. CDR1 and CDR2 from the germline V gene are SGHAT and FQNNGV. The CDR3 consists of 16 residues. V was pared by 6 bases and J by 7 bases, with 16 bases of the junction left unmatched. This clonotype was sampled from a human donor in a cohort sampled during active COVID-19. The material sequenced was peripheral blood. This chain links TRBV11-2 with TRBJ2-3; 7 bases are a match to TRBD2. In DNA, the CDR3 is TGTGCCAGCAGGCGCCAGCGGGGCCCCAATTCTCATACGCAGTATTTT. Protein: CASRRQRGPNSHTQYF.